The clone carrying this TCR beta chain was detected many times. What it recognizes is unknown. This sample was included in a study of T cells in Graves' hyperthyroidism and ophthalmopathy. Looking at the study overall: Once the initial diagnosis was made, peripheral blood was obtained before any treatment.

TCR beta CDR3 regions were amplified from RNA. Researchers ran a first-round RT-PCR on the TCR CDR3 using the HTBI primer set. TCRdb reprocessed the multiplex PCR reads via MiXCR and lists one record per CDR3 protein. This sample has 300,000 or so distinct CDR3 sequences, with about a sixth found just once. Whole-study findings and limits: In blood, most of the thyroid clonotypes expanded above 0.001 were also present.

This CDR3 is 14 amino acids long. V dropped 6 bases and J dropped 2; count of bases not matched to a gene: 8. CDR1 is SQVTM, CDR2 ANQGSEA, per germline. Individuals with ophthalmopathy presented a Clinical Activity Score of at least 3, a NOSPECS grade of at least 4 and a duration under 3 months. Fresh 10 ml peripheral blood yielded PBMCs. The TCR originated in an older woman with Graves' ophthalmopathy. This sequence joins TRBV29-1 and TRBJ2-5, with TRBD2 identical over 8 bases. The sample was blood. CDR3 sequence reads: CSVRLAGLQETQYF. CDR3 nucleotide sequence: TGCAGCGTCCGGCTAGCGGGCCTTCAAGAGACCCAGTACTTC.